The TCR beta chain described here comes from a study of metastatic and nonmetastatic thyroid tumors. Across the study: Repertoires of blood and of tissue (tumor or nodule) from malignant and benign thyroid patients were compared. Overall study findings and caveats: Reports indicated that malignant thyroid tumors showed significantly higher TCR beta diversity than benign nodules did, in blood and tumor.

Thyroid surgery was performed in patients who had received no treatment beforehand. Germline values: CDR1 SGHRS, CDR2 YFSETQ. The trim removed 0 bases at V and 3 bases at J, leaving 2 bases unmatched. CDR3 length equals 14 residues. In the original workflow: Differences in CDR3 between clinicopathological groups were drawn on to build a classifier intended to discriminate distant-metastatic papillary thyroid cancer patients. TCRdb redid the clone calls on the PCR reads using MiXCR. The authors' filters were not applied to this entry. Of around 16,000 clones in the sample, roughly 14% were seen once. Remarks on this clone: Its target is not known.

The genes are TRBV5-1 and TRBJ2-7; 8 bases match TRBD2. The clonotype originates from a female donor with papillary thyroid cancer or a benign thyroid nodule (not recorded which). Some clones in this sample may be carry-over from other donors' samples. Sequencing was done on a sample of blood. In nucleotides, the CDR3 is TGCGCCAGCAGCTTGGAGGCGGGAGGCTACGAGCAGTACTTC. Protein sequence: CASSLEAGGYEQYF.